Only a few counts were recorded for the clone carrying this T cell receptor (beta chain). The antigen remains unidentified. A universal primer site was incorporated via template switching, and the cDNA contained unique molecular identifiers. TCRdb independently ran MiXCR on the 5' RACE reads; one entry per CDR3 protein. The sample holds 1.5 million or so distinct CDR3 sequences, about 32% seen once. This sample was included in a study of identical twins. Study outcomes and limitations: Compared with unrelated sharing, twin-shared out-of-frame alpha sequences had more low-probability sequences. Insertion counts were lower in abundant cord blood beta clonotypes, a trend that memory repertoires did not show. One should note that invariant MAIT and iNKT cells could partly confound zero-insertion analyses.

The germline V gene encodes CDR1 SNHLY and CDR2 FYNNEI. J gave up 9 bases and V 6 bases, and 4 bases lay outside the gene matches. This CDR3 has 11 residues. The chain recombines TRBV2 with TRBJ1-2; 7 nucleotides agree with TRBD1. The receptor was isolated from a newborn girl in good health. Sample: cord blood. CDR3 nucleotides: TGTGCCAGCAGGTCGGACAGGCGCTACACCTTC. Amino acid sequence: CASRSDRRYTF. Together with reference TRBV2 and TRBJ1-2, the CDR3 gives the full variable domain: EPEVTQTPSHQVTQMGQEVILRCVPISNHLYFYWYRQILGQKVEFLVSFYNNEISEKSEIFDDQFSVERPDGSNFTLKIRSTKLEDSAMYFCASRSDRRYTFGSGTRLTVV.